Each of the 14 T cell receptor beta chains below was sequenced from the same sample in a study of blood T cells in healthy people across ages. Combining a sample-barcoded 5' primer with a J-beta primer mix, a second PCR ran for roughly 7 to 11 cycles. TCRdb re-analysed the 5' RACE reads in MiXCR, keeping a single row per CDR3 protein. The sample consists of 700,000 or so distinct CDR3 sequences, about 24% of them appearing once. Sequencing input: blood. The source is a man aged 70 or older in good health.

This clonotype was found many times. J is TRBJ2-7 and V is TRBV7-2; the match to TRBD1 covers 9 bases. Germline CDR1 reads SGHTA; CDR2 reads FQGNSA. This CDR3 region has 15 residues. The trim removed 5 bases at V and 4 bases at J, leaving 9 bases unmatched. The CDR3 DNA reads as TGTGCCAGCAGCCCCATTGGGACAGGGAAGTACGAGCAGTACTTC. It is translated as CASSPIGTGKYEQYF. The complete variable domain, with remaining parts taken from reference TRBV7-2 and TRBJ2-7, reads GAGVSQSPSNKVTEKGKDVELRCDPISGHTALYWYRQSLGQGLEFLIYFQGNSAPDKSGLPSDRFSAERTGGSVSTLTIQRTQQEDSAVYLCASSPIGTGKYEQYFGPGTRLTVT.

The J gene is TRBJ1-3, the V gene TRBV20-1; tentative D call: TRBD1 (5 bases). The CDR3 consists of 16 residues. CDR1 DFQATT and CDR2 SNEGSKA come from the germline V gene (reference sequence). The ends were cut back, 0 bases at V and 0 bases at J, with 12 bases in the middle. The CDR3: CSARDPGARSGNTIYF. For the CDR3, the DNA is TGCAGTGCTAGAGATCCCGGGGCGCGCTCTGGAAACACCATATATTTT.

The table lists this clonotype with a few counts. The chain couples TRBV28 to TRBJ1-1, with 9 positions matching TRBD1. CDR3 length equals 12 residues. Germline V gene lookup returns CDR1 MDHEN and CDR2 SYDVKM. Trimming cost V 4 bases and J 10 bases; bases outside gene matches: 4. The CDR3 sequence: CASSSGQGTAFF. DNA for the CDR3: TGTGCCAGCAGTTCCGGACAGGGGACAGCTTTCTTT.

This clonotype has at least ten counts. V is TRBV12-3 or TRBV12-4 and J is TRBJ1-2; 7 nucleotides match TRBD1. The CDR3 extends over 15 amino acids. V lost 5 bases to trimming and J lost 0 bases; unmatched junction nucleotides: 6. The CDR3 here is CASSLGTAANYGYTF. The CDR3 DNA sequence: TGTGCCAGCAGTCTCGGGACAGCCGCTAACTATGGCTACACCTTC.

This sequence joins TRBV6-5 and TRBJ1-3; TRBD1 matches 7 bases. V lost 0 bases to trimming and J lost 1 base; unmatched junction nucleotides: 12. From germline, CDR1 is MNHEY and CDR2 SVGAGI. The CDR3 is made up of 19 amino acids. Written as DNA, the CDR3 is TGTGCCAGCAGTTACTCGCGGGGCGCGGCAGGGGGATCTGGAAACACCATATATTTT. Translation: CASSYSRGAAGGSGNTIYF.

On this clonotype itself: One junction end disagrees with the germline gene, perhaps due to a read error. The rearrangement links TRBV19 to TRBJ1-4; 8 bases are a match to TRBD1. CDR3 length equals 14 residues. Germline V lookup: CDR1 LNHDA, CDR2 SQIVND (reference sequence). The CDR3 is CATKTGDHNEKLFF. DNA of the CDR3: TGCGCCACTAAGACAGGGGACCATAATGAAAAACTGTTTTTT.

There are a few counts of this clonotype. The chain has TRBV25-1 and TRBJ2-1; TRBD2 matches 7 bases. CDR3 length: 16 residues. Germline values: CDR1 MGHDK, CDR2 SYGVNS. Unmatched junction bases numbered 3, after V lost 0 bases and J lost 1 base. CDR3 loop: CASSEYGGGSYNEQFF. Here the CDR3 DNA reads TGTGCCAGCAGTGAATATGGCGGGGGTTCCTACAATGAGCAGTTCTTC.

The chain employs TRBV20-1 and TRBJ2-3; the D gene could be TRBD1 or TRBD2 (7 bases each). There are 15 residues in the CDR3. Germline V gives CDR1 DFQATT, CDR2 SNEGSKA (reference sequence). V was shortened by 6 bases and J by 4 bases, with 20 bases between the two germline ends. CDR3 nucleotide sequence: TGCAGTGCAACCGACAGGGAGGGTGGGGCAGATACGCAGTATTTT. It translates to CSATDREGGADTQYF.

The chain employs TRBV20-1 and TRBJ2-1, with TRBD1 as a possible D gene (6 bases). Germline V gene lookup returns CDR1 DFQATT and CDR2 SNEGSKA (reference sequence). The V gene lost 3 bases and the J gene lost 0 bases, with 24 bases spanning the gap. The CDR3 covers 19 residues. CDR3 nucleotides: TGCAGTGCTAGTAGGTCGGGGACACACGAGTATAGCTCCTACAATGAGCAGTTCTTC. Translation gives CSASRSGTHEYSSYNEQFF.

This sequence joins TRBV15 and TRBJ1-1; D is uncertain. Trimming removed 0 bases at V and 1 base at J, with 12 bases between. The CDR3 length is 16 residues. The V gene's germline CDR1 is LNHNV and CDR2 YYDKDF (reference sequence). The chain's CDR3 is CATSRDLDPRNTEAFF. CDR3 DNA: TGTGCCACCAGCAGAGATCTCGATCCTAGGAACACTGAAGCTTTCTTT.

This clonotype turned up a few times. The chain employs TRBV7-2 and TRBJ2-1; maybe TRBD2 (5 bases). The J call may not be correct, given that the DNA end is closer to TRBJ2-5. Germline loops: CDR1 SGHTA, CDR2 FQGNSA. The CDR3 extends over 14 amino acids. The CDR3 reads CASSQTRPGETQYF. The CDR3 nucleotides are TGTGCCAGCAGCCAAACTCGCCCGGGGGAGACCCAGTACTTC.

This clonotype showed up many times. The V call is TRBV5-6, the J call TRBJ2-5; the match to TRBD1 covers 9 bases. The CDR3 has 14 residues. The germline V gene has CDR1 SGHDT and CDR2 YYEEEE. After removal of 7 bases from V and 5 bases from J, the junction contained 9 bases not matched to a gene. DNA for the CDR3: TGTGCCAGCTGCGCTTTAGGACAGGGGGAGACCCAGTACTTC. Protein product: CASCALGQGETQYF. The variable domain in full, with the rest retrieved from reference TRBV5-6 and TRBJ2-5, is DAGVTQSPTHLIKTRGQQVTLRCSPKSGHDTVSWYQQALGQGPQFIFQYYEEEERQRGNFPDRFSGHQFPNYSSELNVNALLLGDSALYLCASCALGQGETQYFGPGTRLLVL.

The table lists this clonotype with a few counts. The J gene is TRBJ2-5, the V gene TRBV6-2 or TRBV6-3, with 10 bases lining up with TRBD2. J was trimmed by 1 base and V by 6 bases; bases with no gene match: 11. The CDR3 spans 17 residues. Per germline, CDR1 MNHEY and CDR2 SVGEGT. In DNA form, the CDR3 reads TGTGCCAGCAGCTTTACACCAGCGGGAGGGTCCCAAGAGACCCAGTACTTC. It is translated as CASSFTPAGGSQETQYF.

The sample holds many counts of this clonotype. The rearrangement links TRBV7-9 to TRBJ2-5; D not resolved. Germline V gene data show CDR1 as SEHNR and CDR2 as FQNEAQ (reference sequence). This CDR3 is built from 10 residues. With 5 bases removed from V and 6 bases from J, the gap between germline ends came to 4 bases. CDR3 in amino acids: CASSGKTQYF. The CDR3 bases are TGTGCCAGCAGCGGAAAGACCCAGTACTTC.